A selection of T cell receptor beta chains follows, all from one sample in a study of vaccination and CD4 T cells after COVID-19. Each CDR3 protein gets one entry after TCRdb re-called the PCR reads with MiXCR. The sample shows roughly 12,000 distinct CDR3 sequences, approximately 60% of them seen only once. These receptors' antigens are unknown. Sequenced material: CD4+ T cells from blood, cultured in vitro. These TCRs come from a human donor who had recovered from COVID-19. Each CDR3 is given with its conserved first and last residue. Each record gives: D gene, clone size, J gene, V gene, CDR3 DNA, CDR3 protein. A D gene is named only where the DNA matches it firmly. Size tells how often a clone was seen (once, few, many) or the class of an expanded clone, and some rows leave it out.

TRBD1 | - | TRBJ1-4 | TRBV7-9 | TGTGCCAGCAGCACAGGGGGTGAAAAACTGTTTTTT | CASSTGGEKLFF
TRBD2 | few | TRBJ2-7 | TRBV27 | TGTGCCAGCAGTTTGTCCGGGACTAGTTCCTACGAGCAGTACTTC | CASSLSGTSSYEQYF
- | - | TRBJ2-2 | TRBV19 | TGTGCCAGTAGTATCGCGGGGTCGGACACCGGGGAGCTGTTTTTT | CASSIAGSDTGELFF
- | few | TRBJ2-5 | TRBV2 | TGTGCCAGCAGTGAAGCAGGTGTGGAGACCCAGTACTTC | CASSEAGVETQYF
- | - | TRBJ1-1 | TRBV7-6 | TGTGCCAGCAGCTTCAGGGAGAACACTGAAGCTTTCTTT | CASSFRENTEAFF
TRBD2 | - | TRBJ2-1 | TRBV28 | TGTGCCAGCAGTTCTTTGGTTGGGCTAGCGGGACTTGGCTCCTACAATGAGCAGTTCTTC | CASSSLVGLAGLGSYNEQFF
- | few | TRBJ2-7 | TRBV7-9 | TGTGCCAGCAGCTTAAGTGGTCGCAGCTCCTACGAGCAGTACTTC | CASSLSGRSSYEQYF
- | few | TRBJ1-1 | TRBV28 | TGTGCCAGCAGTTTTCAATTAGTGAACACTGAAGCTTTCTTT | CASSFQLVNTEAFF
- | few | TRBJ1-1 | TRBV5-1 | TGCGCCAGCAGCTTGTCGGGGAGAACGGGCACTGAAGCTTTCTTT | CASSLSGRTGTEAFF
- | - | TRBJ1-2 | TRBV28 | TGTGCCAGCAGTTCTGGGGACCTTGCTAACTATGGCTACACCTTC | CASSSGDLANYGYTF
- | - | TRBJ1-2 | TRBV20-1 | TGCAGTGCTAGGCGAAGGGCAGCTAACTATGGCTACACCTTC | CSARRRAANYGYTF
- | - | TRBJ1-2 | TRBV10-3 | TGTGCCATCAGTGAGAGGGCCGGGGGAGACTATGGCTACACCTTC | CAISERAGGDYGYTF
- | - | TRBJ1-5 | TRBV7-8 | TGTGCCAGCAGCCAAGGAGGTCAGCCCCAGCATTTT | CASSQGGQPQHF
- | - | TRBJ1-1 | TRBV20-1 | TGCAGTGCTTTAGAAGGGAACACTGAAGCTTTCTTT | CSALEGNTEAFF
- | - | TRBJ1-2 | TRBV7-9 | TGTGCCAGCAGCTTAGTACAGGACTATGGCTACACCTTC | CASSLVQDYGYTF
TRBD1 | few | TRBJ1-3 | TRBV20-1 | TGCAGTGCTAGAAGGCAGGGGGCTGGAAACACCATATATTTT | CSARRQGAGNTIYF
- | - | TRBJ1-1 | TRBV27 | TGTGCCAGCAGTACCTACTCGGGGGAAACTGAAGCTTTCTTT | CASSTYSGETEAFF
- | - | TRBJ2-3 | TRBV24-1 | TGTGCCACCAGTGATTTGTTTCCCCGGGCGGTTACTTCGGATACGCAGTATTTT | CATSDLFPRAVTSDTQYF
- | - | TRBJ1-5 | TRBV29-1 | TGCACCCTATACCTGGGGGGGCGTTACAATCAGCCCCAGCATTTT | CTLYLGGRYNQPQHF
- | - | TRBJ2-7 | TRBV7-8 | TGTGCCAGCAGCTTAGCTTCCACGGTCGAGCAGTACTTC | CASSLASTVEQYF
- | few | TRBJ1-6 | TRBV6-2/TRBV6-3 | TGTGCCAGCAGTTACTCGGGGGGCGATAATTCACCCCTCCACTTT | CASSYSGGDNSPLHF
- | - | TRBJ2-5 | TRBV2 | TGTGCCAGCAGTGAGGCGGGCAGGGGTCAAGAGACCCAGTACTTC | CASSEAGRGQETQYF
TRBD1 | few | TRBJ1-2 | TRBV15 | TGTGCCACCAGCAAGGACAGGGTCTATGGCTACACCTTC | CATSKDRVYGYTF
- | - | TRBJ2-2 | TRBV7-3 | TGTGCCAGCAGCCCAACTAGCCTCACCGGGGAGCTGTTTTTT | CASSPTSLTGELFF
TRBD1 | - | TRBJ2-2 | TRBV15 | TGTGCCACCAGCAGACAGGGGGACACCGGGGAGCTGTTTTTT | CATSRQGDTGELFF
- | few | TRBJ2-5 | TRBV24-1 | TGTGCCACCAGTGATCCCCCGTTCGGGACCCAGTACTTC | CATSDPPFGTQYF
- | - | TRBJ1-1 | TRBV25-1 | TGTGCCAGCAGCCCCACGAAAAACACTGAAGCTTTCTTT | CASSPTKNTEAFF
- | once | TRBJ1-2 | TRBV1 | TGCACCAGCAGCCAATATTACCTCGGGACGCCCAACTATGGCTACACCTTC | CTSSQYYLGTPNYGYTF
TRBD1 | once | TRBJ1-1 | TRBV7-3 | TGTGCCAGCAGCCCGCGAGGGGACAGGGACGCTTTCTTT | CASSPRGDRDAFF